The text below deals with one TCR beta chain. Its cognate antigen is unknown. Gene names denote mouse genes. The read ends 4 residues shy of where the CDR3 ends; the end is completed using the germline J gene. After removal of 5 bases from V and 1 base from J, the junction contained 2 bases not matched to a gene. Germline values: CDR1 SGHDT, CDR2 FRDEAV. The CDR3 totals 13 residues. Pooled cutaneous lymph node cells were sorted using CD4, CD8alpha, NKG2D, NKG2ACE and other markers. cDNA prepared by RNA extraction and subsequent reverse transcription served as the template for sequencing. Some clones are missing from TCRdb's copy, which holds only in-frame ones; the method was immunoSEQ multiplex PCR. There are 290,000 or so clones in the sample, none observed a single time. The data belong to a study of CD8+ T cells in alopecia areata. Overall study context: Grafting placed skin from roughly 6-12-month-old C3H/HeJ donors with spontaneous alopecia onto roughly 7-10-week-old female C3H/HeJ mice.

General observations from the study: Scalp lesions, especially in alopecia totalis/universalis, had higher clonality than normal scalp. In scalp samples, resident alphabeta T cells of normal skin are also sequenced.

This rearrangement joins TRBV14 to TRBJ1-2, with 7 bases matching TRBD1. Source material: CD4+ T cells sorted from a lymph node. This TCR derives from a C3H/HeJ mouse with alopecia areata. Mouse MHC haplotype: H2-k. Partial CDR3 DNA: TGTGCCAGCAGCCGGGACAGAAACTCC. Translated: CASSRDRNS. The entire CDR3 protein reads CASSRDRNSDYTF.